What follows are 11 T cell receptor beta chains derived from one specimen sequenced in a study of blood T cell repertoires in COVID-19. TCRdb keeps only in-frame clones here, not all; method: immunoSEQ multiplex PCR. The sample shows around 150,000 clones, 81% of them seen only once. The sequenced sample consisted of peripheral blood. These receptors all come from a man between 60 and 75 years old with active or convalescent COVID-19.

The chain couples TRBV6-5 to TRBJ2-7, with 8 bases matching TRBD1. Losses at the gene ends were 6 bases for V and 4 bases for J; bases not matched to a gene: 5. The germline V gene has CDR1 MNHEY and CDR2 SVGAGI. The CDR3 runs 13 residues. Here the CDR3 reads CASRRQGRYEQYF. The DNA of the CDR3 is TGTGCCAGCAGACGACAGGGGAGATACGAGCAGTACTTC.

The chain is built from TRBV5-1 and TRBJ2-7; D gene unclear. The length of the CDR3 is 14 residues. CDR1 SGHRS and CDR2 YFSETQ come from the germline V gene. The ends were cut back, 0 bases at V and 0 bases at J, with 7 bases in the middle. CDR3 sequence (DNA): TGCGCCAGCAGCTTGGGCAGGTTCTCCTACGAGCAGTACTTC. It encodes CASSLGRFSYEQYF.

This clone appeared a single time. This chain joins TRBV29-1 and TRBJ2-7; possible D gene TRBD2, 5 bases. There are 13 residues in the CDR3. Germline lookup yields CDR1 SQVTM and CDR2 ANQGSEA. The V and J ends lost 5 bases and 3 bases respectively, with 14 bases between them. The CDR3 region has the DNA TGCAGCGTTAACCCCGGGAAAGGCTACGAGCAGTACTTC. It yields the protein CSVNPGKGYEQYF.

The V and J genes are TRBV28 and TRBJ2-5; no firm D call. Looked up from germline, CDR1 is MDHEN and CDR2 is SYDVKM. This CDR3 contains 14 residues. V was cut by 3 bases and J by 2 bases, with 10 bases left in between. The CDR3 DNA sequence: TGTGCCAGCAGTTTCATAACAGAGCAAGAGACCCAGTACTTC. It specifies CASSFITEQETQYF. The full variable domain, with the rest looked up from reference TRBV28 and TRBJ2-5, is DVKVTQSSRYLVKRTGEKVFLECVQDMDHENMFWYRQDPGLGLRLIYFSYDVKMKEKGDIPEGYSVSREKKERFSLILESASTNQTSMYLCASSFITEQETQYFGPGTRLLVL.

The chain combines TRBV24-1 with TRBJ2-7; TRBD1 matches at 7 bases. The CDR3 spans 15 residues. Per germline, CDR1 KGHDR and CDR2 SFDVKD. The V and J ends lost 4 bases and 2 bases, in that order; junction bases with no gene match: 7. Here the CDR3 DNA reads TGTGCCACCAGTGACTCCGGGACAGCGACCTACGAGCAGTACTTC. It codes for CATSDSGTATYEQYF.

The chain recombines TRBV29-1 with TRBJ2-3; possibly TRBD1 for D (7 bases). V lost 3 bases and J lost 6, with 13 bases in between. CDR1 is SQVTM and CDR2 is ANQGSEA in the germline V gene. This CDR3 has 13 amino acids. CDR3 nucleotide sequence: TGCAGCGTTGAGCCTCAGGGGGGTGATACGCAGTATTTT. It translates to CSVEPQGGDTQYF.

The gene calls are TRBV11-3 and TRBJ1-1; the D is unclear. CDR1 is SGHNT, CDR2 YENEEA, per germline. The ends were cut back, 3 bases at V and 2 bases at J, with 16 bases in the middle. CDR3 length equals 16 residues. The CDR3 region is CASSFPEGTGNTEAFF. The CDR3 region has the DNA TGTGCCAGCAGCTTCCCTGAGGGCACTGGAAACACTGAAGCTTTCTTT.

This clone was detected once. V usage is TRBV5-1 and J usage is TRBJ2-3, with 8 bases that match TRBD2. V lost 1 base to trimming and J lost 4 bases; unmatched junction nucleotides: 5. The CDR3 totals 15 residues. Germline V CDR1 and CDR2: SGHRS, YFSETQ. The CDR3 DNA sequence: TGCGCCAGCAGCTTGACGGGAGGGCCCCCAGATACGCAGTATTTT. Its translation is CASSLTGGPPDTQYF.

CDR3 in amino acids: CASSQQITGTGDEKLFF. DNA for the CDR3: TGCGCCAGCAGCCAACAAATAACCGGGACAGGGGACGAAAAACTGTTTTTT. This rearrangement joins TRBV4-1 to TRBJ1-4; the match to TRBD1 covers 10 bases. From germline, CDR1 is MGHRA and CDR2 YSYEKL. The CDR3 runs to 17 residues. With 2 bases clipped from V and 8 bases from J, the junction kept 11 bases outside the gene matches.

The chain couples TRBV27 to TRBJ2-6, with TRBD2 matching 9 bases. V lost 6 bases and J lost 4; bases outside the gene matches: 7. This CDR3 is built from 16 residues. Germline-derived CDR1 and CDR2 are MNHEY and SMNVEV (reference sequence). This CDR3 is CASSVTGTSGANVLTF. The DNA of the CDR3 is TGTGCCAGCAGCGTTACCGGGACTAGCGGGGCCAACGTCCTGACTTTC.

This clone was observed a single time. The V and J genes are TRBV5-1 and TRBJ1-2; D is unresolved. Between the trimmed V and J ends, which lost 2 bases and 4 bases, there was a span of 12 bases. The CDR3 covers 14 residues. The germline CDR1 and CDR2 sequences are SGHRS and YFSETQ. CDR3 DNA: TGCGCCAGCAGCTTCAACTTGCCCGGCTATGGCTACACCTTC. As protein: CASSFNLPGYGYTF.